These T cell receptor beta chains were read from a single sample in a study of cytomegalovirus exposure and HLA in healthy donors. TCRdb's copy holds only in-frame clones and misses some; the assay was immunoSEQ multiplex PCR. The top ten hold about 1.8% of the sample, which has 100,000 to 150,000 clones, approximately 77% seen once. The sample consisted of PBMCs. The receptors were sampled from a man aged 18-30 years in good health and CMV-seronegative. The CDR3 runs from the conserved cysteine through the conserved F or W. Each record gives: V gene, D gene, clone size, J gene, CDR3 protein, CDR3 DNA. The D gene is left open where the match is weak. Clone size is stated in some rows and not others, as once, few, many or a class when expanded.

V gene: TRBV19; D gene: .; clone size: .; J gene: TRBJ1-6; CDR3 protein: CASSSSPREFFSYNSPLHF; CDR3 DNA: TGTGCCAGTAGTTCATCGCCGAGGGAGTTTTTCTCCTATAATTCACCCCTCCACTTT
V gene: TRBV4-2; D gene: .; clone size: .; J gene: TRBJ2-7; CDR3 protein: CASSPRGKAEAYEQYF; CDR3 DNA: TGTGCCAGCAGCCCCCGGGGTAAAGCAGAGGCCTACGAGCAGTACTTC
V gene: TRBV7-8; D gene: TRBD1; clone size: .; J gene: TRBJ1-5; CDR3 protein: CASSPGQYQPQHF; CDR3 DNA: TGTGCCAGCAGCCCGGGACAGTATCAGCCCCAGCATTTT
V gene: TRBV6-1; D gene: TRBD1; clone size: .; J gene: TRBJ2-7; CDR3 protein: CATGQGSLTYEQYF; CDR3 DNA: TGTGCCACAGGACAGGGTTCACTAACCTACGAGCAGTACTTC
V gene: TRBV29-1; D gene: TRBD2; clone size: .; J gene: TRBJ2-3; CDR3 protein: CSVSGGARSTDTQYF; CDR3 DNA: TGCAGCGTCAGCGGGGGGGCTAGAAGCACAGATACGCAGTATTTT
V gene: TRBV19; D gene: .; clone size: .; J gene: TRBJ2-3; CDR3 protein: CASSIKMGLEGTDTQYF; CDR3 DNA: TGTGCCAGTAGTATCAAAATGGGACTTGAGGGCACAGATACGCAGTATTTT
V gene: TRBV27; D gene: .; clone size: .; J gene: TRBJ2-7; CDR3 protein: CASSANRVSSYEQYF; CDR3 DNA: TGTGCCAGCAGTGCAAACAGGGTTTCCTCCTACGAGCAGTACTTC
V gene: TRBV2; D gene: TRBD1; clone size: .; J gene: TRBJ2-2; CDR3 protein: CASQTDREIGELFF; CDR3 DNA: TGTGCCAGCCAAACTGACAGGGAAATCGGGGAGCTGTTTTTT
V gene: TRBV6-1; D gene: .; clone size: .; J gene: TRBJ2-7; CDR3 protein: CASSAVFAGSYEQYF; CDR3 DNA: TGTGCCAGCAGCGCCGTTTTTGCCGGGAGCTACGAGCAGTACTTC
V gene: TRBV6-5; D gene: TRBD1; clone size: once; J gene: TRBJ1-2; CDR3 protein: CASSYTGDYGYTF; CDR3 DNA: TGTGCCAGCAGTTACACAGGGGACTATGGCTACACCTTC
V gene: TRBV6-6; D gene: .; clone size: .; J gene: TRBJ1-5; CDR3 protein: CASSYLNSNQPQHF; CDR3 DNA: TGTGCCAGCAGTTACTTAAATAGCAATCAGCCCCAGCATTTT
V gene: TRBV4-2; D gene: TRBD1; clone size: .; J gene: TRBJ2-7; CDR3 protein: CASSPGTGSYEQYF; CDR3 DNA: TGTGCCAGCAGCCCGGGGACAGGATCCTACGAGCAGTACTTC
V gene: TRBV19; D gene: .; clone size: once; J gene: TRBJ1-6; CDR3 protein: CASSQGSNSPLHF; CDR3 DNA: TGTGCCAGCTCACAGGGTTCTAATTCACCCCTCCACTTT
V gene: TRBV11-2; D gene: .; clone size: .; J gene: TRBJ1-6; CDR3 protein: CASSLSNSPLHF; CDR3 DNA: TGTGCCAGCAGTCTCAGTAATTCACCCCTCCACTTT
V gene: TRBV5-8; D gene: TRBD1; clone size: .; J gene: TRBJ1-1; CDR3 protein: CASSPYRGGTEAFF; CDR3 DNA: TGTGCCAGCAGCCCATACAGGGGTGGGACTGAAGCTTTCTTT
V gene: TRBV2; D gene: .; clone size: .; J gene: TRBJ2-6; CDR3 protein: CASSFRSTGANVLTF; CDR3 DNA: TGTGCCAGCAGTTTCCGTAGTACTGGGGCCAACGTCCTGACTTTC
V gene: TRBV19; D gene: .; clone size: few; J gene: TRBJ1-4; CDR3 protein: CASSTLERVAEKLFF; CDR3 DNA: TGTGCCAGTAGTACCCTTGAGAGGGTTGCTGAAAAACTGTTTTTT
V gene: TRBV13; D gene: TRBD2; clone size: .; J gene: TRBJ2-1; CDR3 protein: CASSPRSGLAGGRNEQFF; CDR3 DNA: TGTGCCAGCAGCCCTAGGTCAGGACTAGCGGGGGGGAGGAATGAGCAGTTCTTC
V gene: TRBV29-1; D gene: .; clone size: .; J gene: TRBJ2-5; CDR3 protein: CSVDRERRQETQYF; CDR3 DNA: TGCAGCGTTGACAGAGAGCGGCGACAAGAGACCCAGTACTTC
V gene: TRBV5-4; D gene: .; clone size: .; J gene: TRBJ1-2; CDR3 protein: CASSLELYGYTF; CDR3 DNA: TGTGCCAGCAGCTTGGAACTCTATGGCTACACCTTC
V gene: TRBV5-4; D gene: TRBD2; clone size: .; J gene: TRBJ2-6; CDR3 protein: CASSLGGWVAGGSGANVLTF; CDR3 DNA: TGTGCCAGCAGCTTGGGCGGCTGGGTAGCGGGGGGGTCTGGGGCCAACGTCCTGACTTTC
V gene: TRBV6-5; D gene: .; clone size: .; J gene: TRBJ1-6; CDR3 protein: CASGRGRSPLHF; CDR3 DNA: TGTGCCAGCGGGCGGGGTCGTTCACCCCTCCACTTT
V gene: TRBV4-1; D gene: TRBD2; clone size: few; J gene: TRBJ2-2; CDR3 protein: CASSQDEGLAGTGELFF; CDR3 DNA: TGCGCCAGCAGCCAAGATGAAGGTCTAGCGGGTACCGGGGAGCTGTTTTTT
V gene: TRBV7-9; D gene: .; clone size: .; J gene: TRBJ2-1; CDR3 protein: CASSSIRGLGNEQFF; CDR3 DNA: TGTGCCAGCAGCTCCATCCGGGGTTTAGGGAATGAGCAGTTCTTC
V gene: TRBV19; D gene: .; clone size: few; J gene: TRBJ1-2; CDR3 protein: CASSISQGIYGYTF; CDR3 DNA: TGTGCCAGTAGTATTAGTCAGGGAATCTATGGCTACACCTTC
V gene: TRBV7-8; D gene: TRBD1; clone size: .; J gene: TRBJ1-2; CDR3 protein: CASSHTTGYYGYTF; CDR3 DNA: TGTGCCAGCAGCCACACGACAGGGTACTATGGCTACACCTTC
V gene: TRBV18; D gene: .; clone size: .; J gene: TRBJ2-2; CDR3 protein: CASSPTQGPPGGLFF; CDR3 DNA: TGTGCCAGCTCACCTACACAGGGTCCACCCGGAGGGCTGTTTTTT
V gene: TRBV2; D gene: TRBD1; clone size: once; J gene: TRBJ2-7; CDR3 protein: CASSEASGQDEQYF; CDR3 DNA: TGTGCCAGCAGTGAAGCATCTGGACAGGACGAGCAGTACTTC
V gene: TRBV6-1; D gene: TRBD2; clone size: .; J gene: TRBJ2-3; CDR3 protein: CASSAGTSAHTQYF; CDR3 DNA: TGTGCCAGCAGTGCCGGGACTAGCGCGCATACGCAGTATTTT
V gene: TRBV2; D gene: .; clone size: .; J gene: TRBJ1-1; CDR3 protein: CASSERSEAFF; CDR3 DNA: TGTGCCAGCAGTGAGCGGAGTGAAGCTTTCTTT
V gene: TRBV2; D gene: TRBD2; clone size: .; J gene: TRBJ2-7; CDR3 protein: CASSGPGSGGSEQYF; CDR3 DNA: TGTGCCAGCAGTGGGCCGGGGAGCGGGGGGAGCGAGCAGTACTTT
V gene: TRBV5-8; D gene: .; clone size: .; J gene: TRBJ1-1; CDR3 protein: CASTLYRGPEAFF; CDR3 DNA: TGTGCCAGCACCTTGTACCGAGGCCCTGAAGCTTTCTTT
V gene: TRBV19; D gene: .; clone size: .; J gene: TRBJ2-1; CDR3 protein: CASRILRGGYNNEQFF; CDR3 DNA: TGTGCCAGTAGGATCCTTAGGGGTGGGTACAACAATGAGCAGTTCTTC
V gene: TRBV4-2; D gene: TRBD1; clone size: .; J gene: TRBJ1-6; CDR3 protein: CASSHPQGANSPLHF; CDR3 DNA: TGTGCCAGCAGCCATCCTCAGGGGGCTAATTCACCCCTCCACTTT
V gene: TRBV6-5; D gene: TRBD1; clone size: .; J gene: TRBJ1-5; CDR3 protein: CASSQGGNQPQHF; CDR3 DNA: TGTGCCAGCAGCCAGGGGGGCAATCAGCCCCAGCATTTT
V gene: TRBV14; D gene: TRBD1; clone size: once; J gene: TRBJ2-7; CDR3 protein: CASSYHRGQYEQYF; CDR3 DNA: TGTGCCAGCAGCTATCACAGGGGGCAATACGAGCAGTACTTC
V gene: TRBV7-9; D gene: .; clone size: .; J gene: TRBJ2-5; CDR3 protein: CASSFPGQKETQYF; CDR3 DNA: TGTGCCAGCAGCTTCCCTGGACAGAAAGAGACCCAGTACTTC
V gene: TRBV6-5; D gene: TRBD1; clone size: .; J gene: TRBJ2-2; CDR3 protein: CASSYDRGLTGELFF; CDR3 DNA: TGTGCCAGCAGTTACGACAGGGGGCTCACCGGGGAGCTGTTTTTT
V gene: TRBV5-6; D gene: TRBD1; clone size: .; J gene: TRBJ1-4; CDR3 protein: CASSSRDRDEKLFF; CDR3 DNA: TGTGCCAGCAGCTCCCGGGACAGGGATGAAAAACTGTTTTTT
V gene: TRBV7-4; D gene: TRBD1; clone size: .; J gene: TRBJ1-2; CDR3 protein: CASSFGGLDRGPLYGYTF; CDR3 DNA: TGTGCCAGCAGCTTTGGGGGCCTTGACAGGGGGCCCCTCTATGGCTACACCTTC
V gene: TRBV2; D gene: .; clone size: .; J gene: TRBJ2-7; CDR3 protein: CASMATGVSYEQYF; CDR3 DNA: TGTGCCAGCATGGCTACGGGGGTCTCCTACGAGCAGTACTTC
V gene: TRBV27; D gene: .; clone size: .; J gene: TRBJ2-5; CDR3 protein: CASIPPSRGAGETQYF; CDR3 DNA: TGTGCCAGCATACCCCCTAGCCGGGGGGCTGGAGAGACCCAGTACTTC
V gene: TRBV9; D gene: .; clone size: .; J gene: TRBJ1-1; CDR3 protein: CASSVEGGLNTEAFF; CDR3 DNA: TGTGCCAGCAGCGTAGAGGGGGGGCTGAACACTGAAGCTTTCTTT
V gene: TRBV7-9; D gene: .; clone size: .; J gene: TRBJ1-1; CDR3 protein: CATRTDPGNTEAFF; CDR3 DNA: TGTGCCACCCGGACTGACCCGGGGAACACTGAAGCTTTCTTT
V gene: TRBV2; D gene: .; clone size: .; J gene: TRBJ2-7; CDR3 protein: CASSPYSEQYF; CDR3 DNA: TGTGCCAGCAGTCCCTACTCCGAGCAGTACTTC
V gene: TRBV6-6; D gene: TRBD1; clone size: .; J gene: TRBJ1-4; CDR3 protein: CASRQGTGNEKLFF; CDR3 DNA: TGTGCCAGCAGACAAGGGACAGGGAACGAAAAACTGTTTTTT
V gene: TRBV9; D gene: .; clone size: .; J gene: TRBJ1-5; CDR3 protein: CASSTGGSAGNQPQHF; CDR3 DNA: TGTGCCAGCAGCACGGGAGGGAGTGCGGGCAATCAGCCCCAGCATTTT
V gene: TRBV28; D gene: .; clone size: .; J gene: TRBJ1-2; CDR3 protein: CASSLWGSGGYTF; CDR3 DNA: TGTGCCAGCAGTTTATGGGGAAGCGGCGGCTACACCTTC
V gene: TRBV7-9; D gene: TRBD1; clone size: .; J gene: TRBJ1-1; CDR3 protein: CASSYGSGTGGGGAFF; CDR3 DNA: TGTGCCAGTAGCTACGGATCCGGGACAGGGGGCGGGGGAGCTTTCTTT
V gene: TRBV7-9; D gene: .; clone size: once; J gene: TRBJ1-6; CDR3 protein: CSSSSTGGGWDNSPLHF; CDR3 DNA: TGTTCCAGCAGCTCTACCGGGGGGGGATGGGATAATTCACCCCTCCACTTT
V gene: TRBV7-6; D gene: TRBD1; clone size: .; J gene: TRBJ2-5; CDR3 protein: CASSLGQGFTQYF; CDR3 DNA: TGTGCCAGCAGCTTAGGACAGGGTTTCACCCAGTACTTC
V gene: TRBV7-2; D gene: TRBD1; clone size: once; J gene: TRBJ2-7; CDR3 protein: CASSLSGVGQGVDEQYF; CDR3 DNA: TGTGCCAGCAGCCTTAGCGGAGTCGGACAGGGTGTCGACGAGCAGTACTTC